The present T cell receptor (beta chain) was sequenced within a study of shared clonotypes between healthy human individuals. Produced via immunoSEQ multiplex PCR; TCRdb's table is partial and in-frame only. The sample includes hundreds of thousands of clones, roughly three quarters of them seen just once. This CDR3 region has 15 residues. Germline values: CDR1 MGHRA, CDR2 YSYEKL. Trimming removed 1 base at V and 6 bases at J, with 12 bases between. This clone was seen more than once but under ten times. The source is a woman between 40 and 55 years old in good health. Some clones in this sample may be carry-over from other donors' samples. V and J are TRBV4-1 and TRBJ2-2; TRBD1 might be the D (6 bases). The sample taken for sequencing was PBMCs. CDR3 region: CASSQAGVLAGELFF. The CDR3, as DNA: TGCGCCAGCAGCCAAGCAGGGGTCTTGGCCGGGGAGCTGTTTTTT.